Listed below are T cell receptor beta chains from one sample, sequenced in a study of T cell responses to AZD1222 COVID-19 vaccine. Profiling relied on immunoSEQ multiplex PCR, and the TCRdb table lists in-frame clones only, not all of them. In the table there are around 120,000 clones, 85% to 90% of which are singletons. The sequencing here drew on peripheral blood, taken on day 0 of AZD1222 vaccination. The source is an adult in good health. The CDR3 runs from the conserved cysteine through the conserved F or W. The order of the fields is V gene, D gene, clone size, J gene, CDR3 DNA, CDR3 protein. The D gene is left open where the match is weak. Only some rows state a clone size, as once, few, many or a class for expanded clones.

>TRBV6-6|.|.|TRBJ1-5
TGTGCCAGCAGTCGTTCGTCGGACTTTCAGCCCCAGCATTTT
CASSRSSDFQPQHF
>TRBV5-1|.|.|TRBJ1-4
TGCGCCAGCAGCACTGACAGAACTAATGAAAAACTGTTTTTT
CASSTDRTNEKLFF
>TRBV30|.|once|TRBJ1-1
TGTGCCTGGAGCGGGCTTGATTTTCGAACTGAAGCTTTCTTT
CAWSGLDFRTEAFF
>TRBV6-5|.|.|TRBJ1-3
TGTGCCAGCAGTCGAACAGGGAGCTCTGGAAACACCATATATTTT
CASSRTGSSGNTIYF
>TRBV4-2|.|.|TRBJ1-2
TGTGCCAGCAGCCAAGATGGTCAGGACTATGGCTACACCTTC
CASSQDGQDYGYTF
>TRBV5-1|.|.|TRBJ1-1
TGCGCCAGCAGCGGAACACGCGGAACTTTCTTT
CASSGTRGTFF
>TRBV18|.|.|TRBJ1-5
TGTGCCAGCTCACCACGGGAAGGGGTGGGGAATCAGCCCCAGCATTTT
CASSPREGVGNQPQHF
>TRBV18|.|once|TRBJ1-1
TGTGCCAGCTCTACGAGCCCTGAAGCTTTCTTT
CASSTSPEAFF
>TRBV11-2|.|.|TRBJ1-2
TGTGCCAGCAGCTTAGATTTGGGGAGTGGTGGCTACACCTTC
CASSLDLGSGGYTF
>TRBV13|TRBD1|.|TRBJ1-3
TGTGCCAGCAGCCCAGCCGGGACAGGGGCTGGAAACACCATATATTTT
CASSPAGTGAGNTIYF
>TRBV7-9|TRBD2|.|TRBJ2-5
TGTGCCAGCAGCTTTATAGGCGGGGGCCAAGAGACCCAGTACTTC
CASSFIGGGQETQYF
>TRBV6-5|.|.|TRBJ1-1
TGTGCCAGCAGTCTCGGGGGGGGCGTGAACACTGAAGCTTTCTTT
CASSLGGGVNTEAFF
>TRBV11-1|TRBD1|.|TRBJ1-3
TGTGCCAGCATCGGGACAGGGAACGGAAACACCATATATTTT
CASIGTGNGNTIYF
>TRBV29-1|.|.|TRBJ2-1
TGCAGCGGCGGACCCGCTAGGCGTGTTGAGCAGTTCTTC
CSGGPARRVEQFF
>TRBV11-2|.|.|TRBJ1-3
TGTGCCAGCAGCGGGAACGGTAACACCATATATTTT
CASSGNGNTIYF
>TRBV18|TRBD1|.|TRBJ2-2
TGTGCCAGCTCACTTGGACAGGTCGGGAACACCGGGGAGCTGTTTTTT
CASSLGQVGNTGELFF
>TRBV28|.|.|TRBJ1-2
TGTGCCACCAGAATCGGGAACTATGGCTACACCTTC
CATRIGNYGYTF
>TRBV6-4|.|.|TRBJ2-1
TGTGCCAGCAGTGTTGATTTAGAGGATGAGCAGTTCTTC
CASSVDLEDEQFF
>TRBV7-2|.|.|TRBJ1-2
TGTGCCAGCAGCTTAGGTCGGTCAGGGTATGGCTACACCTTC
CASSLGRSGYGYTF
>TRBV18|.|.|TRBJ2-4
TGTGCCAGCTCACCGCCGGGGACTGCGCCTCTAGCCAAAAACATTCAGTACTTC
CASSPPGTAPLAKNIQYF
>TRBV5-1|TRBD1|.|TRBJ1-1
TGCGCCAGCAGCTTGGAACAGGGGGACACTGAAGCTTTCTTT
CASSLEQGDTEAFF
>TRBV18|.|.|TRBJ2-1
TGTGCCAGCTCACCACGCAGGGGATACAATGAGCAGTTCTTC
CASSPRRGYNEQFF
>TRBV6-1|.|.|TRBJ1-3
TGTGCCAGCAGTGAAGGGGCAGGGGGAAACACCATATATTTT
CASSEGAGGNTIYF
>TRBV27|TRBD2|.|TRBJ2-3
TGTGCCAGCAGTTTCCCCCTAGCGGGGGTATCAGATACGCAGTATTTT
CASSFPLAGVSDTQYF
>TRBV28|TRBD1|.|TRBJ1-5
TGTGCCAGTCTCCACTGGGGACAGGGGAATCAGCCCCAGCATTTT
CASLHWGQGNQPQHF
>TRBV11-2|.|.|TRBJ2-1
TGTGCCAGCAGCCCTGGACAGTACAATGAGCAGTTCTTC
CASSPGQYNEQFF
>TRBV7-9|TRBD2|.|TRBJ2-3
TGTGCCAGCAGCCCCGGGACTACCAGCACAGATACGCAGTATTTT
CASSPGTTSTDTQYF
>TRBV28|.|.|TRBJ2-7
TGTGCCAGCAGTTTCGGCTCGTCCTACGAGCAGTACTTC
CASSFGSSYEQYF
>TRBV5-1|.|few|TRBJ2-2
TGCGCCAGCAGCCCAGGAATGGGGGAGCTGTTTTTT
CASSPGMGELFF
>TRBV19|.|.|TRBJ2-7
TGTGCCAGTAGTATACTATGGACAGAGAACTACGAGCAGTACTTC
CASSILWTENYEQYF
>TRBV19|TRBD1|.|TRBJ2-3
TGTGCCAGTAGTCAAAGATCGGGGACAGGGCACCCGGATACGCAGTATTTT
CASSQRSGTGHPDTQYF
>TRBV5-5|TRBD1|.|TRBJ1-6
TGTGCCAGTGATAAGGGACAGACAAATTCACCCCTCCACTTT
CASDKGQTNSPLHF
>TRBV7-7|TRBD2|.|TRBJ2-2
TGTGCTAGCAGCACTCGGACTAGCGGGACTAACACCGGGGAGCTGTTTTTT
CASSTRTSGTNTGELFF
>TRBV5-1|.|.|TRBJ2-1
TGCGCCAGCCGGACGGGAATAAGCTCCTACAATGAGCAGTTCTTC
CASRTGISSYNEQFF
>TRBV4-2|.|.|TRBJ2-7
TGTGCCAGCAGCTACCGGAGGTCTTTCCTCTCCTACGAGCAGTACTTC
CASSYRRSFLSYEQYF
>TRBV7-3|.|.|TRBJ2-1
TGTGCCAGCAGCTACTTAGGGGGGGCCACCTACAATGAGCAGTTCTTC
CASSYLGGATYNEQFF
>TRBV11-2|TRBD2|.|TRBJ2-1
TGTGCCAGCAGCCATGCAAGCGGGAGGCCTGAGCAGTTCTTC
CASSHASGRPEQFF
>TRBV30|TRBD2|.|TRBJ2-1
TGTGCCTGGAGTGTATTTCGGGGGGGATCCTACAATGAGCAGTTCTTC
CAWSVFRGGSYNEQFF
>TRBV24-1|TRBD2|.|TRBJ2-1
TGTGCCACGGGAGGCTATTCCGGGACTAGCGGGAGGGCCCTCTACAATGAGCAGTTCTTC
CATGGYSGTSGRALYNEQFF
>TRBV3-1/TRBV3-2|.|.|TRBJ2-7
TGTGCCAGCAGAGACGGGACACCCAAATCCTACGAGCAGTACTTC
CASRDGTPKSYEQYF
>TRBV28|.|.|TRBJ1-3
TGTGCCAGCATTACCGGACGGTACTCTGGAAACACCATATATTTT
CASITGRYSGNTIYF
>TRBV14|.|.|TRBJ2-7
TGTGCCAGCAGCCAATCCTACGGGACCTCCTACGAGCAGTACTTC
CASSQSYGTSYEQYF
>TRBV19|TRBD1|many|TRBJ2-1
TGTGCCAGTAGTTTAGCTTACCGACAGGGGGCCCAAAATGAGCAGTTCTTC
CASSLAYRQGAQNEQFF
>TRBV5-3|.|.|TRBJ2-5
TGTGCCAGAAGCTTGGGGTGGATCGGGTGTGGGGAGACCCAGTACTTC
CARSLGWIGCGETQYF
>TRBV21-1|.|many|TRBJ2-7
TGTGCCAGCAGCATGTCTAGCGGGGGGAGCTCCTACGAGCAGTACTTC
CASSMSSGGSSYEQYF
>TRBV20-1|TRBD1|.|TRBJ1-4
TGCAGCACAGGGGGGTGGGAAAAACTGTTTTTT
CSTGGWEKLFF
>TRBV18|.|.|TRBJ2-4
TGTGCCAGCTCACCGCAAACTGCGGACATTCAGTACTTC
CASSPQTADIQYF
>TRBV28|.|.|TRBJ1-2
TGTGCCAGCAGTCCTACGATATGGTCCTATGGCTACACCTTC
CASSPTIWSYGYTF
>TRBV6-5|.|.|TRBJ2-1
TGTGCCAGCAGGGGGCAATCCAATGAGCAGTTCTTC
CASRGQSNEQFF
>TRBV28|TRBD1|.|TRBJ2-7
TGTGCCAGCACCGATCCCGGGACAGGGGGCTACGAGCAGTACTTC
CASTDPGTGGYEQYF
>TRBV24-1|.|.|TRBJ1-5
TGTGCCACCAGTAACGGTCATCAGCCCCAGCATTTT
CATSNGHQPQHF
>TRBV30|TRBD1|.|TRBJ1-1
TGTGCCTGGAGTGCCCAGGGGGGAACTGAAGCTTTCTTT
CAWSAQGGTEAFF
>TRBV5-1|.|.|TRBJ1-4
TGCGCCAGCAGCTTTGGGGGGCTGAATGAAAAACTGTTTTTT
CASSFGGLNEKLFF
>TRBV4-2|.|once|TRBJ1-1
TGTGCCAGCAGCCAAGCTTCTTCGCAGGGATACACTGAAGCTTTCTTT
CASSQASSQGYTEAFF
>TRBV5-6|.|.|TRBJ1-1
TGTGCCAGCAGCTTGGGTGACATCGTGAACACTGAAGCTTTCTTT
CASSLGDIVNTEAFF